A single sample is the source of the 31 T cell receptor beta chains below, sequenced in a study of early stage breast cancer tumors. Clones were sequenced by immunoSEQ multiplex PCR, and TCRdb holds only the in-frame ones, with some missing. This sample carries about 28,000 clones, approximately 54% of them seen once, and the ten largest clones take 7.5% to 9%. Source material: breast tumor tissue. These TCRs come from a person in their fifties or sixties with breast cancer.

The chain links TRBV5-5 to TRBJ1-3, with a possible D match to TRBD1 (5 bases). This CDR3 comprises 12 residues. Trimming shortened V by 3 bases and J by 9 bases, and 10 bases separated the two germline ends. Germline CDR1 SGHKS, CDR2 YYEKEE (reference sequence). Here the CDR3 reads CASSWDGGTIYF. Here the CDR3 DNA reads TGTGCCAGCAGCTGGGACGGCGGCACCATATATTTT.

The sample holds a few counts of this clone. This chain connects TRBV4-3 to TRBJ1-2; D gene unclear. The CDR3 runs to 15 residues. Looked up from germline, CDR1 is LGHNA and CDR2 is YSLEER. Trimming took off 1 base at V and 0 bases at J, with 9 bases between the two ends. The CDR3 protein is CASSQVTRANYGYTF. CDR3 nucleotides: TGCGCCAGCAGCCAAGTTACGAGAGCTAACTATGGCTACACCTTC.

This clone is a singleton in its sample. The chain couples TRBV11-2 to TRBJ2-1; 8 bases align to TRBD2. CDR1 and CDR2 (germline): SGHAT, FQNNGV. The ends lost 6 bases at V and 7 bases at J; junction bases unmatched: 8. CDR3 size: 14 residues. CDR3 in amino acids: CASSRSGSWNEQFF. CDR3 bases: TGTGCCAGCAGTCGGAGCGGGAGTTGGAATGAGCAGTTCTTC.

The J gene is TRBJ2-7, the V gene TRBV7-8; TRBD1 is a possible D gene (5 bases). Germline V gene data show CDR1 as SGHVS and CDR2 as FQNEAQ. V lost 5 bases and J 3 bases, leaving 14 bases between the germline ends. The CDR3 runs to 14 residues. Here the CDR3 reads CASSPSDQGYEQYF. CDR3 coding DNA: TGTGCCAGCAGCCCATCGGATCAGGGCTACGAGCAGTACTTC.

The genes are TRBV18 and TRBJ2-3; no clear D. Per germline, CDR1 KGHSH and CDR2 LQKENI. The V gene lost 4 bases and the J gene lost 4 bases, with 9 bases spanning the gap. The CDR3 loop spans 13 amino acids. The CDR3 here is CASSQGGADTQYF. The DNA for the CDR3 is TGTGCCAGCTCACAGGGTGGTGCAGATACGCAGTATTTT.

The chain has TRBV7-9 and TRBJ1-1; D uncertain. Germline CDR1 SEHNR, CDR2 FQNEAQ (reference sequence). The CDR3 has 15 amino acids. V lost 5 bases, J lost 3 bases, and 16 bases lay in between. The chain's CDR3 is CASSGNRPGDTEAFF. CDR3 sequence (DNA): TGTGCCAGCAGCGGCAACAGACCCGGGGACACTGAAGCTTTCTTT.

The chain has TRBV9 and TRBJ2-1, with TRBD2 identical over 10 bases. V gave up 3 bases and J gave up 4 bases; unmatched junction bases: 1. The length of the CDR3 is 14 residues. Germline CDR1 and CDR2: SGDLS and YYNGEE. The CDR3 is CASSGTSGYNEQFF. The DNA for the CDR3 is TGTGCCAGCAGCGGGACTAGCGGATACAATGAGCAGTTCTTC.

The J gene is TRBJ2-7, the V gene TRBV7-2, with 9 nucleotides matching TRBD1. The CDR3 length is 16 residues. The germline V gene encodes CDR1 SGHTA and CDR2 FQGNSA. The V and J ends lost 4 bases and 3 bases, in that order; junction bases with no gene match: 10. The CDR3 sequence is CASSWTTGGEGYEQYF. The CDR3 DNA reads as TGTGCCAGCAGCTGGACCACAGGGGGCGAAGGCTACGAGCAGTACTTC.

This clone was detected only a few times. The V gene is TRBV6-5, the J gene TRBJ2-1, with TRBD2 identical over 7 bases. Germline-derived CDR1 and CDR2 are MNHEY and SVGAGI. This CDR3 region has 13 residues. Losses at the gene ends were 8 bases for V and 5 bases for J; bases not matched to a gene: 6. The CDR3 protein is CASVGTIDNEQFF. The CDR3 DNA reads TGTGCCAGCGTCGGGACTATTGACAATGAGCAGTTCTTC.

The CDR3 protein is CASSPPGARGANVLTF. CDR3 sequence (DNA): TGCGCCAGCAGCCCCCCCGGGGCCCGGGGGGCCAACGTCCTGACTTTC. V and J are TRBV5-1 and TRBJ2-6; D may be TRBD1 or TRBD2 (5 bases each). The V end was cut by 4 bases, the J end by 4 bases, with 15 bases between. The CDR3 is made up of 16 amino acids. In germline, CDR1 is SGHRS, CDR2 YFSETQ.

This chain uses TRBV5-4 with TRBJ1-2, with D perhaps TRBD1 (5 bases). The germline CDR1 and CDR2 sequences are SGHNT and YYREEE (reference sequence). The CDR3 runs to 15 residues. V was pared by 4 bases and J by 5 bases, with 18 bases between. CDR3 DNA sequence: TGTGCCAGCAGCGACCAGACAGTCCTTTCTTATGGCTACACCTTC. It is translated as CASSDQTVLSYGYTF.

The chain links TRBV21-1 to TRBJ2-7; the listed D gene, TRBD2, was not tested against the DNA. TRBV21-1 constitutes a pseudogene. The CDR3 runs 14 residues. This CDR3 is CASSTRTSGRGLGF. The CDR3 DNA reads as TGTGCCAGCAGCACGCGGACTAGCGGGAGGGGGTTGGGTTTC.

This clone was counted only a few times. This sequence joins TRBV5-1 and TRBJ2-7, with 7 positions matching TRBD2. This CDR3 region has 17 residues. The V gene's germline CDR1 is SGHRS and CDR2 YFSETQ. V was clipped by 0 bases and J by 7 bases; unmatched bases: 16. For the CDR3, the DNA is TGCGCCAGCAGCTTGGGATATGGGGCGGGAGAAACAAGGGAGCAGTACTTC. It translates to CASSLGYGAGETREQYF.

This clone was found a few times. The rearrangement joins TRBV6-5 to TRBJ2-3; D possibly corresponds to TRBD2 (6 bases). The V end lost 1 base, the J end lost 2 bases, and 7 bases lay between the germline ends. The germline CDR1 and CDR2 sequences are MNHEY and SVGAGI. This CDR3 spans 14 amino acids. The CDR3 loop reads CASSYWEVTDTQYF. The DNA for the CDR3 is TGTGCCAGCAGTTACTGGGAGGTCACAGATACGCAGTATTTT.

This clone was seen more than once but under ten times. This chain links TRBV11-2 with TRBJ1-5, with D possibly matching TRBD1 (6 bases). Trimming removed 5 bases from V and 3 bases from J, with 8 bases in between. This CDR3 is 13 amino acids long. CDR1 is SGHAT and CDR2 is FQNNGV in the germline V gene. CDR3 protein: CASSPGHNQPQHF. The CDR3 DNA sequence: TGTGCCAGCAGCCCGGGACACAATCAGCCCCAGCATTTT.

The rearrangement joins TRBV6-1 to TRBJ1-5; weak D call: TRBD1 (5 bases). Germline-derived CDR1 and CDR2 are MNHNS and SASEGT. V lost 4 bases and J 6 bases, leaving 16 bases between the germline ends. CDR3 size: 15 residues. CDR3 in amino acids: CASSVAGGVFQPQHF. CDR3 nucleotide sequence: TGTGCCAGCAGTGTAGCAGGAGGGGTATTTCAGCCCCAGCATTTT.

This clone turned up a few times. The chain joins TRBV6-6 to TRBJ2-2; 14 nucleotides match TRBD2. The germline V gene has CDR1 MNHNY and CDR2 SVGAGI (reference sequence). This CDR3 spans 16 amino acids. V was pared by 6 bases and J by 7 bases, with 7 bases of the junction left unmatched. The CDR3 DNA reads as TGTGCCAGCAGCCCGGGACTAGCGGGAGAGAGCGGGGAGCTGTTTTTT. Its protein is CASSPGLAGESGELFF.

This clone has more than one count but fewer than ten. This chain links TRBV6-4 with TRBJ2-1; 9 bases agree with TRBD2. The CDR3 spans 15 residues. V shed 4 bases, J shed 5 bases, and the junction held 6 bases outside the gene matches. Germline CDR1 is MRHNA and CDR2 is SNTAGT. CDR3 in amino acids: CASSVAGGADNEQFF. The CDR3 nucleotides are TGTGCCAGCAGTGTGGCGGGAGGGGCGGACAATGAGCAGTTCTTC.

The chain carries TRBV6-5 and TRBJ2-7; D is unclear. V was pared by 2 bases and J by 10 bases, with 15 bases between. The CDR3 runs to 13 residues. Germline V lookup: CDR1 MNHEY, CDR2 SVGAGI. In DNA form, the CDR3 reads TGTGCCAGCAGTTACGGTCCCAGGTATCAACAGTACTTC. Encoded protein: CASSYGPRYQQYF.

This clone has just a few counts. The sample contains more than one DNA sequence encoding this CDR3. The gene calls are TRBV2 and TRBJ2-7; perhaps TRBD2 as D (5 bases). The V end lost 3 bases, the J end lost 4 bases, and 13 bases lay between the germline ends. Germline assignment: CDR1 SNHLY and CDR2 FYNNEI. This CDR3 region has 14 residues. The CDR3 nucleotides read TGTGCCAGCAGTGAGACAATAGGGAGTTACGAGCAGTACTTC. Translating it yields CASSETIGSYEQYF.

This chain connects TRBV7-8 to TRBJ2-2, with no clear D. The CDR3 length is 15 residues. Germline CDR1 and CDR2: SGHVS and FQNEAQ. The V end was cut by 2 bases, the J end by 4 bases, with 11 bases between. CDR3 residues: CASSLKKGFTGELFF. CDR3 nucleotides: TGTGCCAGCAGCTTAAAGAAGGGATTCACCGGGGAGCTGTTTTTT. Variable domain in full (rest from reference TRBV7-8 and TRBJ2-2): GAGVSQSPRYKVAKRGQDVALRCDPISGHVSLFWYQQALGQGPEFLTYFQNEAQLDKSGLPSDRFFAERPEGSVSTLKIQRTQQEDSAVYLCASSLKKGFTGELFFGEGSRLTVL.

Many counts were recorded for this clone. The chain links TRBV12-5 to TRBJ2-1; 14 positions agree with TRBD2. Germline CDR1 is LGHNT and CDR2 is FRNRAP. J lost 6 bases, V lost 4 bases, and 11 bases had no gene match. The CDR3 is 18 amino acids. As DNA, the CDR3 is TGTGCTAGTGGTTCCCCACCCGGGACTAGCGGGAGAAGCAATGAGCAGTTCTTC. Its translation: CASGSPPGTSGRSNEQFF. Filled out from reference TRBV12-5 and TRBJ2-1, the complete variable domain reads DARVTQTPRHKVTEMGQEVTMRCQPILGHNTVFWYRQTMMQGLELLAYFRNRAPLDDSGMPKDRFSAEMPDATLATLKIQPSEPRDSAVYFCASGSPPGTSGRSNEQFFGPGTRLTVL.

This chain joins TRBV15 and TRBJ2-7; a possible D gene is TRBD1 (5 bases). Germline CDR1 is LNHNV and CDR2 is YYDKDF (reference sequence). The CDR3 has 16 residues. Trimming took 0 bases from V and 2 from J, leaving 14 bases between them. This CDR3 is CATSRDNGPGTYEQYF. In DNA form, the CDR3 reads TGTGCCACCAGCAGAGATAACGGGCCAGGGACCTACGAGCAGTACTTC.

CDR3 bases: TGTGCCAGCAGCTTTAGGGAGGGCGCCCACGAGCAGTACTTC. Its protein is CASSFREGAHEQYF. The genes are TRBV5-4 and TRBJ2-7, with TRBD2 matching 7 bases. CDR1 SGHNT and CDR2 YYREEE come from the germline V gene (reference sequence). Trimming cost V 2 bases and J 5 bases; bases outside gene matches: 7. The CDR3 spans 14 residues. Full variable domain (remainder filled in from reference TRBV5-4 and TRBJ2-7): ETGVTQSPTHLIKTRGQQVTLRCSSQSGHNTVSWYQQALGQGPQFIFQYYREEENGRGNFPPRFSGLQFPNYSSELNVNALELDDSALYLCASSFREGAHEQYFGPGTRLTVT.

This rearrangement joins TRBV5-5 to TRBJ1-3; D not certain. The CDR3 loop spans 15 amino acids. The V gene lost 0 bases and the J gene lost 9 bases, with 16 bases spanning the gap. CDR1 and CDR2 from the germline V gene are SGHKS and YYEKEE (reference sequence). The CDR3 loop reads CASSLDPWEGSTIYF. In DNA, the CDR3 is TGTGCCAGCAGCTTGGACCCATGGGAGGGTAGCACCATATATTTT.

This clone was picked up a small number of times. This chain uses TRBV18 with TRBJ2-2; possibly TRBD1 or TRBD2 for D (5 bases each). Germline V gene lookup returns CDR1 KGHSH and CDR2 LQKENI. The CDR3 totals 15 residues. Trimming removed 4 bases at V and 6 bases at J, with 15 bases between. The CDR3 DNA sequence: TGTGCCAGCTCACTTGGGACCGGTAATGCCGGGGAGCTGTTTTTT. Translating gives CASSLGTGNAGELFF.

Only a few counts were recorded for this clone. V gene TRBV5-1 combines with J gene TRBJ2-3, with D possibly being TRBD2 (5 bases). Germline loops: CDR1 SGHRS, CDR2 YFSETQ. Trimming left V 0 bases short and J 3 bases short, with 11 bases between. The CDR3 length is 15 residues. CDR3 sequence: CASSLGVALTDTQYF. CDR3 sequence (DNA): TGCGCCAGCAGCTTGGGGGTAGCGTTGACAGATACGCAGTATTTT. Full variable domain (outside the CDR3, taken from reference TRBV5-1 and TRBJ2-3): KAGVTQTPRYLIKTRGQQVTLSCSPISGHRSVSWYQQTPGQGLQFLFEYFSETQRNKGNFPGRFSGRQFSNSRSEMNVSTLELGDSALYLCASSLGVALTDTQYFGPGTRLTVL.

This chain uses TRBV14 with TRBJ2-7; no reliable D call. The V end lost 5 bases, the J end lost 2 bases, and 10 bases lay between the germline ends. CDR3 size: 13 residues. Germline CDR1 and CDR2: SGHDN and FVKESK. CDR3 DNA sequence: TGTGCCAGCAGCGTGGTGCATCCCTACGAGCAGTACTTC. As protein: CASSVVHPYEQYF.

The V gene is TRBV7-9, the J gene TRBJ2-3; 8 bases align to TRBD1. The length of the CDR3 is 14 residues. Trimming cost V 3 bases and J 5 bases; bases outside gene matches: 4. Germline CDR1 SEHNR, CDR2 FQNEAQ (reference sequence). The CDR3 here is CASSLGTGGDTQYF. The CDR3 DNA reads TGTGCCAGCAGCTTGGGGACAGGTGGAGATACGCAGTATTTT.

This sequence joins TRBV11-1 and TRBJ2-1, with TRBD2 matching 14 bases. CDR3 length: 17 amino acids. Germline CDR1 SGHAT, CDR2 FQDESV (reference sequence). J gave up 10 bases and V 3 bases, and 11 bases lay outside the gene matches. The CDR3 nucleotides read TGTGCCAGCAGCTTCCCTCCGGGACTAGCGGGAGCACACGAGCAGTTCTTC. Residues: CASSFPPGLAGAHEQFF.

This chain uses TRBV6-6 with TRBJ2-2, with D uncertain. V was pared by 4 bases and J by 4 bases, with 13 bases between. Germline-derived CDR1 and CDR2 are MNHNY and SVGAGI (reference sequence). This CDR3 is built from 15 residues. In DNA, the CDR3 is TGTGCCAGCAGTTCCTATTCCGGTCCCACCGGGGAGCTGTTTTTT. Translating gives CASSSYSGPTGELFF.